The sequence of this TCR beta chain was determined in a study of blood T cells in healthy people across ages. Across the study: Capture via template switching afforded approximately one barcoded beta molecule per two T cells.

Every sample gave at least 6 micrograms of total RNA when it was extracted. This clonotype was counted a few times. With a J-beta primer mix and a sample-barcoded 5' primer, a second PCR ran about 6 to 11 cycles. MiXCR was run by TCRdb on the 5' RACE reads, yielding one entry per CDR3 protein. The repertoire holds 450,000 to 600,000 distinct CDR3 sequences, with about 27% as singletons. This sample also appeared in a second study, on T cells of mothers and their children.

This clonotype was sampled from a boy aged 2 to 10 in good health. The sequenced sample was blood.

CDR3 residues: CASTYERGGLSEQYF. Here the CDR3 DNA reads TGTGCCAGCACCTATGAGCGGGGGGGGCTCTCCGAGCAGTACTTC. This sequence joins TRBV28 and TRBJ2-7, with TRBD2 matching over 10 bases. The trim removed 7 bases at V and 6 bases at J, leaving 12 bases unmatched. This CDR3 is built from 15 residues. Germline values: CDR1 MDHEN, CDR2 SYDVKM. Looking up the rest from reference TRBV28 and TRBJ2-7 gives the full variable domain: DVKVTQSSRYLVKRTGEKVFLECVQDMDHENMFWYRQDPGLGLRLIYFSYDVKMKEKGDIPEGYSVSREKKERFSLILESASTNQTSMYLCASTYERGGLSEQYFGPGTRLTVT.